This T cell receptor beta chain was retrieved from a study of blood T cells in healthy people across ages. A second roughly 7 to 11 cycle PCR used barcoded and J-beta primers. One entry per CDR3 protein, called by TCRdb with MiXCR from the 5' RACE reads. The table has some 1,500,000 distinct CDR3 sequences, roughly 43% seen once. The V end lost 6 bases, the J end lost 0 bases, and 13 bases lay between the germline ends. Per the germline V gene, CDR1 is KGHDR and CDR2 is SFDVKD. The CDR3 is made up of 15 amino acids. This chain uses TRBV24-1 with TRBJ2-5; no clear D. The TCR originated in a young woman in good health. Sequencing was performed on blood. The CDR3 sequence: CATSRPESYQETQYF. CDR3 nucleotide sequence: TGTGCCACCAGTCGCCCCGAATCGTACCAAGAGACCCAGTACTTC.